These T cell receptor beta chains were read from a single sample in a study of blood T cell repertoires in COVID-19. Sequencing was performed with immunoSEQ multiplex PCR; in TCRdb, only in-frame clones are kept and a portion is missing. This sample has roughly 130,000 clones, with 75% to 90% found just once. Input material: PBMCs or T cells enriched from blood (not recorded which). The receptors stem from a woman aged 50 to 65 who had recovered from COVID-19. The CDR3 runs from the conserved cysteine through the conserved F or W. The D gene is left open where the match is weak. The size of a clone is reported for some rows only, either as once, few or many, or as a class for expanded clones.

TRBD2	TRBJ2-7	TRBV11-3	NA	TGTGCCAGCAGCTTAGGGGAGGGCTACGAGCAGTACTTC	CASSLGEGYEQYF
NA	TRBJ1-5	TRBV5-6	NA	TGTGCCAGCAGCTTGAGAGGATATAGCAATCAGCCCCAGCATTTT	CASSLRGYSNQPQHF
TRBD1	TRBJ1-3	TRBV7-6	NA	TGTGCCAGCAGCTTAGAATGGACAGGCAGCTCTGGAAACACCATATATTTT	CASSLEWTGSSGNTIYF
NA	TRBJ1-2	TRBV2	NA	TGTGCCAGCAGCCCCCAGGGGTTCGGCTATGGCTACACCTTC	CASSPQGFGYGYTF
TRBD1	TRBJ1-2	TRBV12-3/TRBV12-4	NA	TGTGCCAGCAGTTACAGGGGCAGTGACTACACCTTC	CASSYRGSDYTF
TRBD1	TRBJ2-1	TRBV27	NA	TGTGCCAGCAGTTCCATTCTAACAGGGGCCGCGGATGACAATGAGCAGTTCTTC	CASSSILTGAADDNEQFF
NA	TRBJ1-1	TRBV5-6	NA	TGTGCCAGCAGCTTGTACAGGACCACCGAAGCTTTCTTT	CASSLYRTTEAFF
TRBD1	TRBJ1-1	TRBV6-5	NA	TGTGCCAGCAGTCGGGGGACAGCGAACACTGAAGCTTTCTTT	CASSRGTANTEAFF
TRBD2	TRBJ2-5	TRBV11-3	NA	TGTGCCAGCAGCTTAGGGGATCTGCGGGGGGGCCGTGAGACCCAGTACTTC	CASSLGDLRGGRETQYF
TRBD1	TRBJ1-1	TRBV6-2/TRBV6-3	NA	TGTGCCAGCAGTGCGCGCCAGGGGGCATACACTGAAGCTTTCTTT	CASSARQGAYTEAFF
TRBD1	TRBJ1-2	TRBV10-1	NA	TGCGCCAGCAGCCCCGACAGGGGCTATGGCTACACCTTC	CASSPDRGYGYTF
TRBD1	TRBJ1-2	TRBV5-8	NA	TGTGCCAGCAGCCGGGACAGTGCCAGTAACTATGGCTACACCTTC	CASSRDSASNYGYTF
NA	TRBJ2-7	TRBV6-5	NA	TGTGCCAGCAGTTACGGAGACGGCTACGAGCAGTACTTC	CASSYGDGYEQYF
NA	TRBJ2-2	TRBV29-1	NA	TGCAGCGCCGCGGCCTTCGGGAAGAACACCGGGGAGCTGTTTTTT	CSAAAFGKNTGELFF
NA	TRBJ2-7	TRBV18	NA	TGTGCCAGCTCACCGACAGGAGTCCACGAGCAGTACTTC	CASSPTGVHEQYF
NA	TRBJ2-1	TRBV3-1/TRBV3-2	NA	TGTGCCAGCAGCCTACAGCTTTCTAACAATGAGCAGTTCTTC	CASSLQLSNNEQFF
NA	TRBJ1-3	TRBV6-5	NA	TGTGCCAGCAGTTACTCGAGTGGAGTCGGAAACACCATATATTTT	CASSYSSGVGNTIYF
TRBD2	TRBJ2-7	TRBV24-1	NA	TGTGCCACCAGTGGGAGGACTAGCGGGAGCTCCTACGAGCAGTACTTC	CATSGRTSGSSYEQYF
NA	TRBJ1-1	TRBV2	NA	TGTGCCAGCAGTGAGGTCAGGATGAACACTGAAGCTTTCTTT	CASSEVRMNTEAFF
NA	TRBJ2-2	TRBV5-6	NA	TGTGCCAGCAGCTTCGGCACCGGGGAGCTGTTTTTT	CASSFGTGELFF
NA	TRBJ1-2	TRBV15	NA	TGTGCCACCAGCAGAGAACAGATTCGGGGAGGTGGCTACACCTTC	CATSREQIRGGGYTF
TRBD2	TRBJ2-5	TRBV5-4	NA	TGTGCCAGCAGCTTGGGGGAGCGGGGGAGTCAAGAGACCCAGTACTTC	CASSLGERGSQETQYF
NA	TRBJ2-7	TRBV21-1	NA	TGTGCCAGCAGCACCGACTTCGGACAGAGGAGGTGCGAGCAGTACTTC	CASSTDFGQRRCEQYF
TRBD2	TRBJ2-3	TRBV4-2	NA	TGTGCCAGCAGCCAAGACTCCGGGACTAGAATTTATACGCAGTATTTT	CASSQDSGTRIYTQYF
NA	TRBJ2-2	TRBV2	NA	TGTGCCAGCAGCGATTTGGACATTCCCACCGGGGAGCTGTTTTTT	CASSDLDIPTGELFF
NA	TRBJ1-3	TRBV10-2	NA	TGCGCCAGCAGTGAGTCACAGATTGCTGGAAACACCATATATTTT	CASSESQIAGNTIYF
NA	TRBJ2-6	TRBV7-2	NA	TGTGCCAGCAGCTTAGGTCTAGGGGAACCTGGGGCCAACGTCCTGACTTTC	CASSLGLGEPGANVLTF
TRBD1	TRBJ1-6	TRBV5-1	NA	TGCGCCAGCAGCTCCTTTCCCCCGGGACAGGGGGCTTCACCCCTCCACTTT	CASSSFPPGQGASPLHF
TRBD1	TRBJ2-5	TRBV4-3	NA	TGCGCCAGCAGCCAAGGACAGGGGGGGGAGACCCAGTACTTC	CASSQGQGGETQYF
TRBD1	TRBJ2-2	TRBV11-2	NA	TGTGCCAGCAGCCAAGGGACAGGGTACGGCGGGGAGCTGTTTTTT	CASSQGTGYGGELFF
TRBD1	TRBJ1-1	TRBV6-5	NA	TGTGCCAGCACCCTGACAGGGGACACTGAAGCTTTCTTT	CASTLTGDTEAFF
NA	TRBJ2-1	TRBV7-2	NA	TGTGCCAGCAGCTTATCCGGGGTTCGGTCATACAATGAGCAGTTCTTC	CASSLSGVRSYNEQFF
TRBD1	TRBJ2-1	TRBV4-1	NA	TGCGCCAGCAGCCTTAGGGACAGCTACAATGAGCAGTTCTTC	CASSLRDSYNEQFF
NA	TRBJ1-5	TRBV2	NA	TGTGCCAGCAGTGAAGAGACGACTGGCAATCAGCCCCAGCATTTT	CASSEETTGNQPQHF
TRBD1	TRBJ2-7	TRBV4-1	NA	TGCGCCAGCAGCCACCCGGGACAGGCGAGCTCCTACGAGCAGTACTTC	CASSHPGQASSYEQYF
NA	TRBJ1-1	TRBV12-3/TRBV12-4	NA	TGTGCCAGCAGTTCGACAGAGAACACTGAAGCTTTCTTT	CASSSTENTEAFF
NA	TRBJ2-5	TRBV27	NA	TGTGCCAGCAGTTGGGGCAAACAAGAGACCCAGTACTTC	CASSWGKQETQYF
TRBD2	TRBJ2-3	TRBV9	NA	TGTGCCAGCAGCGTAGCTTGGGCTAGCGGCCTCACAGATACGCAGTATTTT	CASSVAWASGLTDTQYF
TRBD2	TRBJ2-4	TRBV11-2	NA	TGTGCCAGCAGCTCTCGGGGGGGCGCGACCAAAAACATTCAGTACTTC	CASSSRGGATKNIQYF
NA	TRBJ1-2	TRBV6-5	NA	TGTGCCAGCAGTTACTTGGAGCGGGACTATGGCTACACCTTC	CASSYLERDYGYTF
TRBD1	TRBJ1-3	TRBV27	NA	TGTGCCAGCAGTCCCCAGGGGGCGGTCGGAAACACCATATATTTT	CASSPQGAVGNTIYF
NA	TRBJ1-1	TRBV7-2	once	TGTGCCAGCAGCTTACAACAGAACACTGAAGCTTTCTTT	CASSLQQNTEAFF
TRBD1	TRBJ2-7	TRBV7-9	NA	TGTGCCAGCAGCCTCGTTCCCGGGACAGGACAGGGTGAGCAGTACTTC	CASSLVPGTGQGEQYF
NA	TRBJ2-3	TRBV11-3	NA	TGTGCCAGCAGCTTAGTGTCCATTAGCACAGATACGCAGTATTTT	CASSLVSISTDTQYF
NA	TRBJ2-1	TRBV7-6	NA	TGTGCCAGCAGCGTCGGAGGGGACAATGAGCAGTTCTTC	CASSVGGDNEQFF
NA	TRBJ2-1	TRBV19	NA	TGTGCCAGTAGTAACTCCGGGACTCGCAATGAGCAGTTCTTC	CASSNSGTRNEQFF
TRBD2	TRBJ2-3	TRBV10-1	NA	TGCGCCAGCAGTGATATTGTTGTACTAGCGGGGAGCACAGATACGCAGTATTTT	CASSDIVVLAGSTDTQYF
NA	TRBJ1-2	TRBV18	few	TGTGCCAGCTCACCACGGTCAGTGAACTTGGAGGATGGCTACACCTTC	CASSPRSVNLEDGYTF
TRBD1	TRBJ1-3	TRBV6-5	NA	TGTGCCAGCAAACAGGGACAGTCTGGAAACACCATATATTTT	CASKQGQSGNTIYF
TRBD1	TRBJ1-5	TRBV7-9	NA	TGTGCCAGCGGGACCGGGACAGGGGAGACGCCCCAGCATTTT	CASGTGTGETPQHF
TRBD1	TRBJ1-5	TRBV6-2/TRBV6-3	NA	TGTGCCAGCGGCCGGGACAGAGACTTGGGTCAGCCCCAGCATTTT	CASGRDRDLGQPQHF
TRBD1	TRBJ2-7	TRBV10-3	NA	TGTGCCACAATACAGGGGGCCGGATACGAGCAGTACTTC	CATIQGAGYEQYF
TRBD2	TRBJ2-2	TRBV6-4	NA	TGTGCCAGCAGCGACGGCGGACTAGCGGGGGCTGGGGAGCTGTTTTTT	CASSDGGLAGAGELFF
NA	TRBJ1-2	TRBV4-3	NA	TGCGCCAGCAGCCAAGTCGTTTCGCAGTCTTTTGCCTATGGCTACACCTTC	CASSQVVSQSFAYGYTF
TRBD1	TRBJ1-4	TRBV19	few	TGTGCCAGTAGACTGACAGGGTCTAATGAAAAACTGTTTTTT	CASRLTGSNEKLFF
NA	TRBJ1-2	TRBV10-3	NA	TGTGCCATCAGTGAACAGTATGGCTACACCTTC	CAISEQYGYTF
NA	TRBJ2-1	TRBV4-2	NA	TGTGCCAGCAGCCAAGATATGCAGGGTTACTACAATGAGCAGTTCTTC	CASSQDMQGYYNEQFF